This TCR beta chain was retrieved from a study of cytomegalovirus exposure and HLA in healthy donors. On the study more broadly: The early release's HLA-typed donors yielded some 85 million unique TCRs.

13 Jbeta primers and 60 Vbeta primers were used for the PCR. Produced via immunoSEQ multiplex PCR; TCRdb's table is partial and in-frame only. The data show around 170,000 clones, approximately 81% seen once. The CDR3 contains 14 residues. Trimming shortened V by 4 bases and J by 14 bases, and 18 bases separated the two germline ends. The germline gives CDR1 LNHDA, CDR2 SQIVND (reference sequence). Regarding the study as a whole: CMV serostatus was the sole immune exposure data available. Accounts indicate the classifier identified cytomegalovirus status with strong specificity and sensitivity. TCR beta V segments were, for the most part, productive about 87% or about 30% of the time in an earlier analysis.

Note on this clone: Its antigen is unidentified.

This receptor was identified in a man over 45 in good health and CMV-seronegative. This chain joins TRBV19 and TRBJ1-6, with D possibly being TRBD1 (6 bases). The sample taken for sequencing was PBMCs. CDR3 DNA sequence: TGTGCCAGTAGTAACGGGGCAGGGGCCCTATCCCTCCACTTT. Its protein product is CASSNGAGALSLHF.